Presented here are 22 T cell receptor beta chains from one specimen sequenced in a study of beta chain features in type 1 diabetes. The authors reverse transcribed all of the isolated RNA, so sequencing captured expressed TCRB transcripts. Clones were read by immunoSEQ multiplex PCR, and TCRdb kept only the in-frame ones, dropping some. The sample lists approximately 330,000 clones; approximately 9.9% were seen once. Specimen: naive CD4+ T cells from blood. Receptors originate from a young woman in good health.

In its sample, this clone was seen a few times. The CDR3 sequence is CASSDSSANTDTQYF. The CDR3 coding sequence is TGTGCCAGCAGCGACTCTAGCGCTAACACAGATACGCAGTATTTT. The chain combines TRBV7-9 with TRBJ2-3, with D perhaps TRBD2 (6 bases). Between the trimmed V and J ends, which lost 5 bases and 2 bases, there was a span of 14 bases. Germline assignment: CDR1 SEHNR and CDR2 FQNEAQ (reference sequence). The CDR3 totals 15 residues.

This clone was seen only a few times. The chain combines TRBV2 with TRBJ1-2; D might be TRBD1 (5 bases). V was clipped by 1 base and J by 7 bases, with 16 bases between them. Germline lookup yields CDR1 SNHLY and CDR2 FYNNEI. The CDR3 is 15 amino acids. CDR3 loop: CASSEVSRAGSGYTF. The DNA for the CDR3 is TGTGCCAGCAGTGAAGTTTCAAGGGCAGGGTCTGGCTACACCTTC.

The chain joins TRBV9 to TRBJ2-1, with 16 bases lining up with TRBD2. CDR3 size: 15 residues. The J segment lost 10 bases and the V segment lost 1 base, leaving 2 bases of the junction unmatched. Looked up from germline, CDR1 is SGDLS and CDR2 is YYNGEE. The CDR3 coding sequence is TGTGCCAGCAGCGTACAGGGACTAGCGGGAGGGGAGCAGTTCTTC. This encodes CASSVQGLAGGEQFF.

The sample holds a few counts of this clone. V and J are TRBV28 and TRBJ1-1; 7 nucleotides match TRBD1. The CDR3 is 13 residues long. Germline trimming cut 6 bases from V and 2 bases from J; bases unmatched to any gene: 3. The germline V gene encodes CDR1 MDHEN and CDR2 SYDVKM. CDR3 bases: TGTGCCAGCAGCGGGACAGATAACACTGAAGCTTTCTTT. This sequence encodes CASSGTDNTEAFF.

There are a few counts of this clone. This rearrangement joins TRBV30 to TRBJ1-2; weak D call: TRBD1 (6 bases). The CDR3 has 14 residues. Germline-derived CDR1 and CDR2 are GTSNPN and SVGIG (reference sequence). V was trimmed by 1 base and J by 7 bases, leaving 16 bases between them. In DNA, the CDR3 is TGTGCCTGGAGTGGAGTCGGGGAGGGGGGTGGCTACACCTTC. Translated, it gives CAWSGVGEGGGYTF.

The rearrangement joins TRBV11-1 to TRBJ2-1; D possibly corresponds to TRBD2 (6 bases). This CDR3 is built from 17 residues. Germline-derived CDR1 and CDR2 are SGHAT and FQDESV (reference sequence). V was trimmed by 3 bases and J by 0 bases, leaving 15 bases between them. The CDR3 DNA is TGTGCCAGCAGCTTCCTCTTAGCGGCAAACTCCTACAATGAGCAGTTCTTC. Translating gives CASSFLLAANSYNEQFF.

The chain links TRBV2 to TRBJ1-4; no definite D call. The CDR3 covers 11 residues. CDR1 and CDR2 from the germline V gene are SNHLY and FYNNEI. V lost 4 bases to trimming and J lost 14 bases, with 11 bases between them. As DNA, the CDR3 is TGTGCCAGCAGTGTGTTCCTAGACCTGTTTTTT. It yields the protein CASSVFLDLFF. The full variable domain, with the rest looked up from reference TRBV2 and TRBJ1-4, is EPEVTQTPSHQVTQMGQEVILRCVPISNHLYFYWYRQILGQKVEFLVSFYNNEISEKSEIFDDQFSVERPDGSNFTLKIRSTKLEDSAMYFCASSVFLDLFFGSGTQLSVL.

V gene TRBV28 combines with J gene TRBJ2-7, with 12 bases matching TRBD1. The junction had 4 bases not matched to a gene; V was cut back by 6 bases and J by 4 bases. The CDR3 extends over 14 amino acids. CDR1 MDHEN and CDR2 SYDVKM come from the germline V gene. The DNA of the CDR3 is TGTGCCAGCAGGGGGACAGGGGGCCCTTACGAGCAGTACTTC. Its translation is CASRGTGGPYEQYF.

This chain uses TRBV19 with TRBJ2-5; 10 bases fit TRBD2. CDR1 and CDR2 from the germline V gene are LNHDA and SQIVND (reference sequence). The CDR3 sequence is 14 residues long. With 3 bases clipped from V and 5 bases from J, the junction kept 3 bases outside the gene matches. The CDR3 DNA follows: TGTGCCAGTAGTATCACTAGCGGGACGGAGACCCAGTACTTC. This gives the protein CASSITSGTETQYF.

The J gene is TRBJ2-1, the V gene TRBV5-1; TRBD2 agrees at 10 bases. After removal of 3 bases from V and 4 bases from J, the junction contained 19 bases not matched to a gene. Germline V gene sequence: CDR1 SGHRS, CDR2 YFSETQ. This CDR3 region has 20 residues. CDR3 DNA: TGCGCCAGCAGCTCCAACTTGCGTACTAGCGGGATATCCCATTACAATGAGCAGTTCTTC. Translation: CASSSNLRTSGISHYNEQFF.

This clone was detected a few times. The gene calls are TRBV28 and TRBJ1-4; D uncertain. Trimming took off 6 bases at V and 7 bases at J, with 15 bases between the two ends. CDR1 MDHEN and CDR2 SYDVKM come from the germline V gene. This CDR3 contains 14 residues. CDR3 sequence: CASSLQVVGEKLFF. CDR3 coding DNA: TGTGCCAGCAGCCTCCAGGTCGTCGGTGAAAAACTGTTTTTT. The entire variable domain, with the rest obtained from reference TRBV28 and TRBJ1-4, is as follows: DVKVTQSSRYLVKRTGEKVFLECVQDMDHENMFWYRQDPGLGLRLIYFSYDVKMKEKGDIPEGYSVSREKKERFSLILESASTNQTSMYLCASSLQVVGEKLFFGSGTQLSVL.

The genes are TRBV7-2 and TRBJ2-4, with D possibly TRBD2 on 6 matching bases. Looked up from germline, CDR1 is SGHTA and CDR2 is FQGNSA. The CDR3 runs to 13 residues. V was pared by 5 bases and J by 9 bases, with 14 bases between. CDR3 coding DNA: TGTGCCAGCAGCGGCGGGACGAGTCTCATTCAGTACTTC. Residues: CASSGGTSLIQYF.

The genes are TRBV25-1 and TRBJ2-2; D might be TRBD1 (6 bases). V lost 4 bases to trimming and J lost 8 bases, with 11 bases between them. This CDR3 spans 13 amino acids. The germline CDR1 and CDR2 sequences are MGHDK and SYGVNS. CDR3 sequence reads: CASSGSGEGELFF. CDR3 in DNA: TGTGCCAGCAGTGGCTCAGGGGAAGGGGAGCTGTTTTTT. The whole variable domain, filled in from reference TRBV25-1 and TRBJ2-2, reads EADIYQTPRYLVIGTGKKITLECSQTMGHDKMYWYQQDPGMELHLIHYSYGVNSTEKGDLSSESTVSRIRTEHFPLTLESARPSHTSQYLCASSGSGEGELFFGEGSRLTVL.

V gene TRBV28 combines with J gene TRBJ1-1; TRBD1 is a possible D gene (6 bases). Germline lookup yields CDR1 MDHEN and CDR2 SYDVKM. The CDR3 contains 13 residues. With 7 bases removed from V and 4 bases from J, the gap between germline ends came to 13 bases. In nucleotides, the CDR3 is TGTGCCAGCATCGAGGGGGTGGGCACTGAAGCTTTCTTT. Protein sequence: CASIEGVGTEAFF.

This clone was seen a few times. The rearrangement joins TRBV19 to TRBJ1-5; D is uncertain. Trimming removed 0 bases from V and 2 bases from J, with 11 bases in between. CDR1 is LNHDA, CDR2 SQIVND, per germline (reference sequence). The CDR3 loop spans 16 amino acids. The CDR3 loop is CASSIDSGAGNQPQHF. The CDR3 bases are TGTGCCAGTAGTATAGATTCGGGTGCGGGCAATCAGCCCCAGCATTTT.

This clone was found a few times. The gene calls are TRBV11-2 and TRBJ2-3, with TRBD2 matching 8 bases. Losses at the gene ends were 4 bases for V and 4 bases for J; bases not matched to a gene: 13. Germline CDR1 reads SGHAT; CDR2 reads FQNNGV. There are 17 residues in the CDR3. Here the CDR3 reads CASSSLAAGRAADTQYF. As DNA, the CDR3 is TGTGCCAGCAGCTCCTTAGCGGCCGGGAGGGCCGCAGATACGCAGTATTTT.

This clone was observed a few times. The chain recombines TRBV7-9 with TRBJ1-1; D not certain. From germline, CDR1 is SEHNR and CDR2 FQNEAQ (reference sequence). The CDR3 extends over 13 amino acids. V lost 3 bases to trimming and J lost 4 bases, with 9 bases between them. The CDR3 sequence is CASSFRQGTEAFF. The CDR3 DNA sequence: TGTGCCAGCAGCTTTCGACAAGGCACTGAAGCTTTCTTT.

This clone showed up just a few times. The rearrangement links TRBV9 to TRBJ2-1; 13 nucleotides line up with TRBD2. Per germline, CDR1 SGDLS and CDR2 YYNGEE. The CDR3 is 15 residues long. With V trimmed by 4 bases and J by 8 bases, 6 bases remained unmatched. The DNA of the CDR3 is TGTGCCAGCAGCCGGACTAGCGGGAGTTTCGATGAGCAGTTCTTC. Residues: CASSRTSGSFDEQFF.

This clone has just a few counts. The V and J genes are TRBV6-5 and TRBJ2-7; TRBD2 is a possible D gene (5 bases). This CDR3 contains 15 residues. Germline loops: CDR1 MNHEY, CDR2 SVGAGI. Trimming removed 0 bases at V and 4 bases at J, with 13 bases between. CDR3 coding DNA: TGTGCCAGCAGTTACTCCCCAGGACCGGGGTACGAGCAGTACTTC. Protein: CASSYSPGPGYEQYF.

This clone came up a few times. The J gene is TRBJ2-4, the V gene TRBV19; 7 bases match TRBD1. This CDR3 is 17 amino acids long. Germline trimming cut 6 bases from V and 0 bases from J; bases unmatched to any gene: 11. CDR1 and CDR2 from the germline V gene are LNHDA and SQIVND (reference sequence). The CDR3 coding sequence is TGTGCCAGTAGCCTCGACAGGGAGCGGCTAGCCAAAAACATTCAGTACTTC. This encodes CASSLDRERLAKNIQYF.

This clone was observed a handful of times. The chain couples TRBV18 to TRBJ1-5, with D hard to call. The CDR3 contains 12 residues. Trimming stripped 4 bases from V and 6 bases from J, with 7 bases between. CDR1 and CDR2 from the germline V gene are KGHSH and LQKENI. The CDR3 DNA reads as TGTGCCAGCTCACGGGCGGGTCAGCCCCAGCATTTT. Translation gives CASSRAGQPQHF.

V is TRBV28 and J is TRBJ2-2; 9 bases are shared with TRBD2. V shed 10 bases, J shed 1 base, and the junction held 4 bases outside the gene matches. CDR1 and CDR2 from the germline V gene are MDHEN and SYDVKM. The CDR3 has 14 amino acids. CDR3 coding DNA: TGTGCCACTCGTAGCGGGGGGAACACCGGGGAGCTGTTTTTT. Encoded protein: CATRSGGNTGELFF.